This T cell receptor (beta chain) was identified during a study of T cells in Graves' hyperthyroidism and ophthalmopathy. CDR1 and CDR2 (germline): SGHTS, YDEGEE. Trimming left V 3 bases short and J 0 bases short, with 6 bases between. The CDR3 extends over 14 amino acids. Patients aged 18 to 65 had newly diagnosed hyperthyroidism of under 2 months' duration. Exclusion criteria comprised uncontrolled infection, other autoimmune disease, pregnancy or lactation. In its sample, this clonotype was seen many times. The antigen is unknown. General study points: Ophthalmopathy prediction by the model preceded onset by a median approximately six months.

Researchers took RNA transcripts and amplified the TCR beta CDR3 regions from them. The TCR CDR3 was amplified in a first-round RT-PCR using the HTBI primer set. TCRdb itself ran the multiplex PCR reads through MiXCR, one entry per CDR3 protein. The repertoire holds roughly 180,000 distinct CDR3 sequences, with around 8.9% as singletons. Input material: blood. This receptor was identified in a young woman with Graves' hyperthyroidism that later progressed to Graves' ophthalmopathy. The genes are TRBV5-8 and TRBJ1-4; D is unclear. As DNA, the CDR3 is TGTGCCAGCAGCTGGCTGACAACTAATGAAAAACTGTTTTTT. This encodes CASSWLTTNEKLFF.